The 25 T cell receptor beta chains in this list originate from one sample, sequenced in a study of cytomegalovirus exposure and HLA in healthy donors. PCR employed 60 Vbeta and 13 Jbeta primers. The protocol was immunoSEQ multiplex PCR, while the TCRdb copy is restricted to in-frame clones and leaves out a portion. There are under 200,000 clones in the sample; around 75% occur only once, and 1.5% to 2% lies in the top ten. What was sequenced was PBMCs. Receptors were obtained from a woman in her 30s in good health and CMV-seronegative.

This clone was seen a handful of times. The chain recombines TRBV11-3 with TRBJ2-1; D might be TRBD2 (7 bases). The CDR3 is 17 residues long. Germline CDR1 reads SGHNT; CDR2 reads YENEEA. V was shortened by 0 bases and J by 5 bases, with 17 bases between the two germline ends. The CDR3 DNA sequence: TGTGCCAGCAGCTTAGAGGGGGGGACAATCCAACACAATGAGCAGTTCTTC. Its translation is CASSLEGGTIQHNEQFF.

This clone was detected a few times. V and J are TRBV7-2 and TRBJ2-5, with TRBD2 as a possible D gene (5 bases). This CDR3 region has 15 residues. Germline-derived CDR1 and CDR2 are SGHTA and FQGNSA. With 4 bases removed from V and 5 bases from J, the gap between germline ends came to 17 bases. Here the CDR3 reads CASSSLALPRETQYF. CDR3 bases: TGTGCCAGCAGCTCGCTAGCATTGCCTCGGGAGACCCAGTACTTC.

The V call is TRBV19, the J call TRBJ2-7, with 10 bases fitting TRBD2. The ends lost 4 bases at V and 4 bases at J; junction bases unmatched: 4. This CDR3 spans 14 amino acids. The germline gives CDR1 LNHDA, CDR2 SQIVND (reference sequence). The CDR3 nucleotides read TGTGCCAGTAGTAGGGGACTAGCGTCTTACGAGCAGTACTTC. Its protein is CASSRGLASYEQYF.

The chain carries TRBV9 and TRBJ2-1; TRBD2 matches at 9 bases. CDR1 SGDLS and CDR2 YYNGEE come from the germline V gene. The CDR3 sequence is 15 residues long. V shed 0 bases and J 4 bases; nucleotides not matched to a gene: 2. CDR3 protein: CASSVGLADYNEQFF. CDR3 nucleotides: TGTGCCAGCAGCGTAGGACTAGCGGATTACAATGAGCAGTTCTTC.

The CDR3: CASSFDIGNGYTF. Here the CDR3 DNA reads TGTGCCAGCAGCTTCGACATAGGCAATGGCTACACCTTC. The chain joins TRBV13 to TRBJ1-2; D not certain. The V end lost 3 bases, the J end lost 6 bases, and 11 bases lay between the germline ends. The CDR3 has 13 amino acids. Germline V gene data show CDR1 as PRHDT and CDR2 as FYEKMQ (reference sequence).

The rearrangement links TRBV30 to TRBJ1-6, with 10 positions matching TRBD1. The CDR3 is 17 residues long. The germline V gene has CDR1 GTSNPN and CDR2 SVGIG (reference sequence). The V segment lost 2 bases and the J segment 8 bases; nucleotides outside the gene matches: 12. DNA for the CDR3: TGTGCCTGGAGTACTCCGGGGACAGGGGTGGTCGATTCACCCCTCCACTTT. As protein: CAWSTPGTGVVDSPLHF.

This chain uses TRBV7-6 with TRBJ2-1; TRBD2 matches at 10 bases. V shed 4 bases, J shed 9 bases, and the junction held 12 bases outside the gene matches. The CDR3 totals 16 residues. Germline V CDR1 and CDR2: SGHVS, FNYEAQ. The CDR3 DNA follows: TGTGCCAGCAGCTCTACTAGCGGGGAGGTATCTCGTGAGCAGTTCTTC. It translates to CASSSTSGEVSREQFF.

This chain joins TRBV6-6 and TRBJ2-7; D perhaps matches TRBD1 (6 bases). The CDR3 loop spans 14 amino acids. The V gene lost 5 bases and the J gene lost 2 bases, with 13 bases spanning the gap. Germline V gene lookup returns CDR1 MNHNY and CDR2 SVGAGI (reference sequence). The CDR3 coding sequence is TGTGCCAGCAGTACCCCGACAGGTACCTACGAGCAGTACTTC. Translated, it gives CASSTPTGTYEQYF.

The V gene is TRBV4-2, the J gene TRBJ2-5; 8 positions match TRBD2. The CDR3 spans 17 residues. The V and J ends lost 2 bases and 2 bases, in that order; junction bases with no gene match: 10. CDR1 is LGHNA, CDR2 YNFKEQ, per germline. The CDR3 loop reads CASSQLEVSGAQETQYF. The CDR3 nucleotides are TGTGCCAGCAGCCAATTGGAGGTTAGCGGGGCTCAAGAGACCCAGTACTTC.

This rearrangement joins TRBV27 to TRBJ2-1; 7 bases align to TRBD1. In germline, CDR1 is MNHEY, CDR2 SMNVEV (reference sequence). The CDR3 length is 15 residues. V gave up 5 bases and J gave up 1 base; unmatched junction bases: 5. This CDR3 is CASSGGQASYNEQFF. The CDR3 bases are TGTGCCAGCAGTGGTGGACAGGCATCCTACAATGAGCAGTTCTTC.

The chain joins TRBV5-6 to TRBJ2-3; 9 bases match TRBD2. With 1 base clipped from V and 4 bases from J, the junction kept 10 bases outside the gene matches. The CDR3 has 17 amino acids. Per germline, CDR1 SGHDT and CDR2 YYEEEE. CDR3 bases: TGTGCCAGCAGCTTGATGAGCGGGGGGCCCGAGGCAGATACGCAGTATTTT. It is translated as CASSLMSGGPEADTQYF.

The chain joins TRBV9 to TRBJ1-2, with a weak D call TRBD1 (5 bases). The germline V gene encodes CDR1 SGDLS and CDR2 YYNGEE. V lost 8 bases and J lost 7, with 12 bases in between. This CDR3 contains 11 residues. The CDR3 region has the DNA TGTGCCAGTAAGGGGTTGAGTGGCTACACCTTC. It is translated as CASKGLSGYTF. The whole variable domain, filled in from reference TRBV9 and TRBJ1-2, reads DSGVTQTPKHLITATGQRVTLRCSPRSGDLSVYWYQQSLDQGLQFLIQYYNGEERAKGNILERFSAQQFPDLHSELNLSSLELGDSALYFCASKGLSGYTFGSGTRLTVV.

This clone was seen a single time. The chain joins TRBV5-4 to TRBJ2-5, with no clear D. Trimming shortened V by 0 bases and J by 5 bases, and 8 bases separated the two germline ends. There are 13 residues in the CDR3. CDR1 is SGHNT, CDR2 YYREEE, per germline (reference sequence). The CDR3 DNA is TGTGCCAGCAGCTTGGGACTCCAGGAGACCCAGTACTTC. Translating it yields CASSLGLQETQYF. Complete variable domain (other parts from reference TRBV5-4 and TRBJ2-5): ETGVTQSPTHLIKTRGQQVTLRCSSQSGHNTVSWYQQALGQGPQFIFQYYREEENGRGNFPPRFSGLQFPNYSSELNVNALELDDSALYLCASSLGLQETQYFGPGTRLLVL.

This chain connects TRBV19 to TRBJ2-3; tentatively, D is TRBD2 (6 bases). This CDR3 is 15 amino acids long. The V gene lost 6 bases and the J gene lost 2 bases, with 15 bases spanning the gap. Germline assignment: CDR1 LNHDA and CDR2 SQIVND (reference sequence). CDR3 in amino acids: CASSLGLGVTDTQYF. CDR3 in DNA: TGTGCCAGTAGCTTGGGACTGGGGGTCACAGATACGCAGTATTTT. Using reference TRBV19 and TRBJ2-3 for the parts outside the CDR3, the full variable domain is DGGITQSPKYLFRKEGQNVTLSCEQNLNHDAMYWYRQDPGQGLRLIYYSQIVNDFQKGDIAEGYSVSREKKESFPLTVTSAQKNPTAFYLCASSLGLGVTDTQYFGPGTRLTVL.

The CDR3 protein is CASSGGTGEGFGSYEQYF. DNA for the CDR3: TGTGCCAGCAGCGGCGGGACAGGGGAAGGTTTTGGGTCCTACGAGCAGTACTTC. The chain joins TRBV9 to TRBJ2-7, with 10 bases fitting TRBD1. Germline V gene lookup returns CDR1 SGDLS and CDR2 YYNGEE. The CDR3 contains 18 residues. V lost 3 bases, J lost 1 base, and 13 bases stayed unmatched. The full variable domain, rest sourced from reference TRBV9 and TRBJ2-7, is DSGVTQTPKHLITATGQRVTLRCSPRSGDLSVYWYQQSLDQGLQFLIQYYNGEERAKGNILERFSAQQFPDLHSELNLSSLELGDSALYFCASSGGTGEGFGSYEQYFGPGTRLTVT.

The rearrangement joins TRBV5-4 to TRBJ2-4; D is unresolved. Germline V CDR1 and CDR2: SGHNT, YYREEE (reference sequence). The CDR3 is made up of 15 amino acids. Deletions cut 4 bases from V and 5 bases from J, with 16 bases between. This CDR3 reads CASSPSRWAQNIQYF. In DNA form, the CDR3 reads TGTGCCAGCAGCCCCTCCCGCTGGGCCCAAAACATTCAGTACTTC.

V is TRBV5-1 and J is TRBJ1-1, with a tentative D call TRBD1 (5 bases). This CDR3 has 15 residues. CDR1 is SGHRS, CDR2 YFSETQ, per germline. V was trimmed by 0 bases and J by 1 base, leaving 10 bases between them. The CDR3 bases are TGCGCCAGCAGCTTGGAGGGGCCTGCGAACACTGAAGCTTTCTTT. Encoded protein: CASSLEGPANTEAFF.

CDR3 protein: CAWRTSAGYEQYF. DNA for the CDR3: TGTGCCTGGAGAACTAGCGCCGGCTACGAGCAGTACTTC. The J gene is TRBJ2-7, the V gene TRBV30; TRBD2 agrees at 7 bases. The ends lost 3 bases at V and 3 bases at J; junction bases unmatched: 5. There are 13 residues in the CDR3. The germline V gene has CDR1 GTSNPN and CDR2 SVGIG (reference sequence).

The chain couples TRBV7-3 to TRBJ1-2, with D tentatively TRBD1 (5 bases). The CDR3 length is 13 residues. Germline V CDR1 and CDR2: SGHTA, FQGTGA. With 5 bases removed from V and 6 bases from J, the gap between germline ends came to 13 bases. The CDR3 protein is CASSPSGGNGYTF. Written as DNA, the CDR3 is TGTGCCAGCAGCCCTTCGGGGGGGAATGGCTACACCTTC.

This sequence joins TRBV7-2 and TRBJ2-3; possibly TRBD2 for D (6 bases). Germline lookup yields CDR1 SGHTA and CDR2 FQGNSA. The CDR3 has 16 amino acids. Trimming took off 3 bases at V and 4 bases at J, with 17 bases between the two ends. The CDR3 sequence: CASSFGAGWGADTQYF. The CDR3 region has the DNA TGTGCCAGCAGCTTTGGTGCGGGATGGGGGGCAGATACGCAGTATTTT.

The CDR3 nucleotides read TGTGCCAGCAGCGACCCGAATCGGGGCACTGAAGCTTTCTTT. Amino acids: CASSDPNRGTEAFF. This chain connects TRBV9 to TRBJ1-1; D is unclear. Germline V CDR1 and CDR2: SGDLS, YYNGEE. CDR3 length: 14 residues. V lost 3 bases, J lost 4 bases, and 13 bases lay in between.

V is TRBV25-1 and J is TRBJ2-2, with a weak D call TRBD1 (6 bases). The V gene lost 4 bases and the J gene lost 5 bases, with 14 bases spanning the gap. The CDR3 contains 15 residues. CDR1 is MGHDK and CDR2 is SYGVNS in the germline V gene. The CDR3 sequence: CASSVWAGETGELFF. CDR3 in DNA: TGTGCCAGCAGTGTTTGGGCAGGGGAGACCGGGGAGCTGTTTTTT.

Only a few counts were recorded for this clone. The chain links TRBV18 to TRBJ2-5; D is undetermined. V was cut by 3 bases and J by 3 bases, with 5 bases left in between. CDR3 length: 12 amino acids. Per germline, CDR1 KGHSH and CDR2 LQKENI. The CDR3 loop is CASSPYEETQYF. CDR3 bases: TGTGCCAGCTCACCTTATGAAGAGACCCAGTACTTC.

The rearrangement links TRBV19 to TRBJ1-2; D is uncertain. Trimming shortened V by 1 base and J by 3 bases, and 6 bases separated the two germline ends. The CDR3 sequence is 13 residues long. Germline assignment: CDR1 LNHDA and CDR2 SQIVND (reference sequence). The CDR3 coding sequence is TGTGCCAGTAGTATAGCGGGAGACTATGGCTACACCTTC. This sequence encodes CASSIAGDYGYTF. The full variable domain, with the rest looked up from reference TRBV19 and TRBJ1-2, is DGGITQSPKYLFRKEGQNVTLSCEQNLNHDAMYWYRQDPGQGLRLIYYSQIVNDFQKGDIAEGYSVSREKKESFPLTVTSAQKNPTAFYLCASSIAGDYGYTFGSGTRLTVV.

This clone was picked up a small number of times. The chain carries TRBV5-1 and TRBJ2-5, with D maybe TRBD1 (6 bases). The V and J ends lost 0 bases and 3 bases respectively, with 12 bases between them. The germline V gene encodes CDR1 SGHRS and CDR2 YFSETQ. This CDR3 region has 15 residues. The CDR3 is CASSLEDSTKETQYF. CDR3 nucleotide sequence: TGCGCCAGCAGCTTGGAGGACAGTACAAAAGAGACCCAGTACTTC.